This T cell receptor beta chain was documented in a study of regulatory T cells in long-lasting Graves disease. In the study overall: With positive TSH receptor antibodies and over 5 years of antithyroid drugs, Graves' disease was considered persistent.

CDR3-region Arm-PCR and iRepertoire HTBI primers produced the TCR beta libraries. TCRdb passed the multiplex PCR reads through MiXCR, listing each CDR3 protein once. The table shows over 250,000 distinct CDR3 sequences, with 20% to 25% occurring only once. Overall study findings and caveats: Only peripheral blood was studied, not thyroid tissue.

There are a few counts of this clonotype. Its target is unknown. Germline V gene sequence: CDR1 SGHTA, CDR2 FQGNSA. The CDR3 is made up of 13 amino acids. V lost 5 bases, J lost 5 bases, and 12 bases lay in between. Documented time point: persistent/refractory GD, antithyroid drugs over 5 years with positive TRAb. Preparation of the TCR library used RNA extracted from PBMCs. Sequenced here: peripheral blood mononuclear cells (PBMCs), sampled when the disease was refractory, from a patient treated with antithyroid drugs. The chain joins TRBV7-2 to TRBJ1-2; D is perhaps TRBD1 (6 bases). The TCR originated in a female donor with Graves disease. In DNA form, the CDR3 reads TGTGCCAGCAGCCAGCAGGGGCCATATGGCTACACCTTC. Protein: CASSQQGPYGYTF.